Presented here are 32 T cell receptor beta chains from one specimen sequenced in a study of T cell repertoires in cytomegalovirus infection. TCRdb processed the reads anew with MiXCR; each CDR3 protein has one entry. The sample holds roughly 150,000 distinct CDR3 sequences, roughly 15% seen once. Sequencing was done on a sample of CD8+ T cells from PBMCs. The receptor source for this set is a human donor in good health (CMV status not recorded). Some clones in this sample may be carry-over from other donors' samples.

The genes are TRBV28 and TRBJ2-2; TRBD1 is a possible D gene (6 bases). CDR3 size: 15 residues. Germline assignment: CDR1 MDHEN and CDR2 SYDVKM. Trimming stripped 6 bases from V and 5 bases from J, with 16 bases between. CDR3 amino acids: CASRARDTETGELFF. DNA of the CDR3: TGTGCCAGCAGGGCCCGGGACACGGAGACCGGGGAGCTGTTTTTT.

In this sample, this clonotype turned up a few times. This CDR3 reads CAIKTVRGPSLEQYF. In DNA, the CDR3 is TGTGCCATCAAAACTGTAAGGGGCCCAAGTCTCGAGCAGTACTTC. The rearrangement uses TRBV6-2 or TRBV6-3 and TRBJ2-7; TRBD1 might be the D (5 bases). The CDR3 has 15 amino acids. Per germline, CDR1 MNHEY and CDR2 SVGEGT. V lost 10 bases and J lost 6, with 25 bases in between.

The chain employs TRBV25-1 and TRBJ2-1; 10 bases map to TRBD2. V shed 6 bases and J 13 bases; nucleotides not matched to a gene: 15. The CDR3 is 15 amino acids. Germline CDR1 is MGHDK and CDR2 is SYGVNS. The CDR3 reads CASSRGLALLPSQFF. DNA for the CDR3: TGTGCCAGCAGCCGGGGACTAGCGCTACTACCCTCTCAGTTCTTC.

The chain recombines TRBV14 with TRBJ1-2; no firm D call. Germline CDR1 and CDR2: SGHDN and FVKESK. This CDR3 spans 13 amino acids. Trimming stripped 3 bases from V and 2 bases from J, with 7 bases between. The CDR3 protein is CASSQNNNYGYTF. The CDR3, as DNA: TGTGCCAGCAGCCAGAACAACAACTATGGCTACACCTTC. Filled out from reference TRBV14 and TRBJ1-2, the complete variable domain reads EAGVTQFPSHSVIEKGQTVTLRCDPISGHDNLYWYRRVMGKEIKFLLHFVKESKQDESGMPNNRFLAERTGGTYSTLKVQPAELEDSGVYFCASSQNNNYGYTFGSGTRLTVV.

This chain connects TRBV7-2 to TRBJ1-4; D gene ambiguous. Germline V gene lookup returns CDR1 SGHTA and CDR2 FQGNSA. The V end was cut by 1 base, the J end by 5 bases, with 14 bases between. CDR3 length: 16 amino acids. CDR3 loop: CASSLGTPGSNEKLFF. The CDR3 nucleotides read TGTGCCAGCAGCTTAGGGACCCCAGGTTCCAATGAAAAACTGTTTTTT.

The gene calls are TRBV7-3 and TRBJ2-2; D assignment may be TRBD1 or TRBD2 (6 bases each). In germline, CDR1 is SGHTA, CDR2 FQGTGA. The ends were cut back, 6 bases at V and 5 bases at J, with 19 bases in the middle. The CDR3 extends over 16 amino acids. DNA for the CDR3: TGTGCCAGCAGTGACCTCGGGGGCTACAGGACCGGGGAGCTGTTTTTT. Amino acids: CASSDLGGYRTGELFF.

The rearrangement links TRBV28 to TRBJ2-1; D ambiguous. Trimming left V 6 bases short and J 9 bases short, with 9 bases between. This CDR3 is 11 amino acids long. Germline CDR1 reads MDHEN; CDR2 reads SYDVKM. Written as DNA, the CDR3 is TGTGCCAGCAGGCTTGGGATTGAGCAGTTCTTC. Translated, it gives CASRLGIEQFF.

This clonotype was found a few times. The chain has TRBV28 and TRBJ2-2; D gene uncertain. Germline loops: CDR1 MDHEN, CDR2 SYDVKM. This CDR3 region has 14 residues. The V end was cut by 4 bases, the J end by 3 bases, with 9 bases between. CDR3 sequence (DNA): TGTGCCAGCAGTTATGAGGCTGACACCGGGGAGCTGTTTTTT. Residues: CASSYEADTGELFF.

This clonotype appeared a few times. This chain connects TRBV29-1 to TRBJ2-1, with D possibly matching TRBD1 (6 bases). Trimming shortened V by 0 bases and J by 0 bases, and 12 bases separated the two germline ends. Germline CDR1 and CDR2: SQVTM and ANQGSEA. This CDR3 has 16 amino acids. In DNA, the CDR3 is TGCAGCGTTGAAGATCAGGGGCCGAGCTCCTACAATGAGCAGTTCTTC. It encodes CSVEDQGPSSYNEQFF.

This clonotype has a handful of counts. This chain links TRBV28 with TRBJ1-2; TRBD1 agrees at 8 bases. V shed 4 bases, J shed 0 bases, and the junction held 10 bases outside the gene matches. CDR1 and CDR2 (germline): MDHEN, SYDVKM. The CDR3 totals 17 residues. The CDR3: CASSSNDRGPANYGYTF. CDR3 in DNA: TGTGCCAGCAGTTCCAATGACAGGGGACCAGCTAACTATGGCTACACCTTC.

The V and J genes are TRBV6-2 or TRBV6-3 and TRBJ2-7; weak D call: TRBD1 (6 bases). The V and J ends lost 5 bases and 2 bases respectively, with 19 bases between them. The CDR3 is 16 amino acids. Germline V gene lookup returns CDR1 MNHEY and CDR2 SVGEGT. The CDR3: CASSGLLQGRTYEQYF. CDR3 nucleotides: TGTGCCAGCAGTGGCCTCTTACAGGGAAGAACCTACGAGCAGTACTTC.

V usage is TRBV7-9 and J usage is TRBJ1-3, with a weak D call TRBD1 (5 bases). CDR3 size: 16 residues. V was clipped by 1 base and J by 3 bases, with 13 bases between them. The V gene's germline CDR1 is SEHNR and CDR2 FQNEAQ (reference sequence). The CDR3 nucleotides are TGTGCCAGCAGCTTAGACTCGGGGCCACTTGGAAACACCATATATTTT. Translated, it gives CASSLDSGPLGNTIYF.

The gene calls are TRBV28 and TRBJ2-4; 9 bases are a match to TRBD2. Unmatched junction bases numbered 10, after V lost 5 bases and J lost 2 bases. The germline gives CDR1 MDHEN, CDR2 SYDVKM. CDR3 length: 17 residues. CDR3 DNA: TGTGCCAGCAGTGTAGCGGGAGTGAGAGGTTCCAAAAACATTCAGTACTTC. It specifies CASSVAGVRGSKNIQYF.

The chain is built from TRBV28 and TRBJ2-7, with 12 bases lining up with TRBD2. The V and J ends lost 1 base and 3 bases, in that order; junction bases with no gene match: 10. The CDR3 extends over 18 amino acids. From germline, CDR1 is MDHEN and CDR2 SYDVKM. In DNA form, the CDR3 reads TGTGCCAGCAGTTTATCTCTAGCGGGAGGGCAGAGGGGCTACGAGCAGTACTTC. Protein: CASSLSLAGGQRGYEQYF.

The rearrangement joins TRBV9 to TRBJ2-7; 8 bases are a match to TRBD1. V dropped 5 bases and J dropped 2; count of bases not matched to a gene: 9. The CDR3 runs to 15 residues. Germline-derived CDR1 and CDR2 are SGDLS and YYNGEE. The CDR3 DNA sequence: TGTGCCAGCAGTATAGGGGCACAGGGGGCCTACGAGCAGTACTTC. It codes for CASSIGAQGAYEQYF. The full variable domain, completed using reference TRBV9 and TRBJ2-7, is DSGVTQTPKHLITATGQRVTLRCSPRSGDLSVYWYQQSLDQGLQFLIQYYNGEERAKGNILERFSAQQFPDLHSELNLSSLELGDSALYFCASSIGAQGAYEQYFGPGTRLTVT.

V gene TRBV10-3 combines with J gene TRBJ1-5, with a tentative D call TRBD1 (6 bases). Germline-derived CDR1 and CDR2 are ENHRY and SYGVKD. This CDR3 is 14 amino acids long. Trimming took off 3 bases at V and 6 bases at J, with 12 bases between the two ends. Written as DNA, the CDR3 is TGTGCCATCAGTGACACAGGGATGGGTCAGCCCCAGCATTTT. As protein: CAISDTGMGQPQHF.

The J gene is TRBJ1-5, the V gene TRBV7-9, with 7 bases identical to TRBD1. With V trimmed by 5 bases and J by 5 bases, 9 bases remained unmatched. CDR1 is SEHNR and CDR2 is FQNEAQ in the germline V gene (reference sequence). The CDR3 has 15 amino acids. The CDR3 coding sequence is TGTGCCAGCAGCCCCCGGGACAGTCTGGATCAGCCCCAGCATTTT. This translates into CASSPRDSLDQPQHF.

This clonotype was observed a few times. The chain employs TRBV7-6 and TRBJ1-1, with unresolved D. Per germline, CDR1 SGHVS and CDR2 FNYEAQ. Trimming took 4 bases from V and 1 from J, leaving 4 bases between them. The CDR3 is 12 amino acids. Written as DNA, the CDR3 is TGTGCCAGCAGCTCAGAGAACACTGAAGCTTTCTTT. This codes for CASSSENTEAFF.

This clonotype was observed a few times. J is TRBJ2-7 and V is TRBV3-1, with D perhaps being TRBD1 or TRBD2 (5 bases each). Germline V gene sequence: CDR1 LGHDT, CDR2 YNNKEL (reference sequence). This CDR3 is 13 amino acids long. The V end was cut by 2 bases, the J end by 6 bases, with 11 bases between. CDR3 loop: CASSQPRGSEQYF. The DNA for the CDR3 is TGTGCCAGCAGCCAACCGAGGGGCAGCGAGCAGTACTTC.

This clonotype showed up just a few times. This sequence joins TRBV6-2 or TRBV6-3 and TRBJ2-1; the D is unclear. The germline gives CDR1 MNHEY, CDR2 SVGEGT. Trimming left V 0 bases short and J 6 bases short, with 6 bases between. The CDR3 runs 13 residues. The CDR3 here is CASSYSTFNEQFF. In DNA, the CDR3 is TGTGCCAGCAGTTACTCTACCTTCAATGAGCAGTTCTTC.

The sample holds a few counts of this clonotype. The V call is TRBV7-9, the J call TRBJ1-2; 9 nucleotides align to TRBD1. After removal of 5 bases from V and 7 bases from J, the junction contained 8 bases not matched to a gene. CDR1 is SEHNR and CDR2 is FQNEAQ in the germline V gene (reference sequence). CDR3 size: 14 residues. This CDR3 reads CASSPGTGLRGYTF. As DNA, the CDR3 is TGTGCCAGCAGCCCAGGGACAGGGTTACGTGGCTACACCTTC.

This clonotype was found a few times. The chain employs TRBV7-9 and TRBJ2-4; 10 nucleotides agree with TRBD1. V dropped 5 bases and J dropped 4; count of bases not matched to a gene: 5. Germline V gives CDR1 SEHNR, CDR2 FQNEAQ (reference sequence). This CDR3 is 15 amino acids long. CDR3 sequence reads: CASSGTGEEKNIQYF. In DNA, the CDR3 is TGTGCCAGCAGCGGGACAGGGGAAGAGAAAAACATTCAGTACTTC. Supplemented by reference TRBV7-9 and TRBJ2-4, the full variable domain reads DTGVSQNPRHKITKRGQNVTFRCDPISEHNRLYWYRQTLGQGPEFLTYFQNEAQLEKSRLLSDRFSAERPKGSFSTLEIQRTEQGDSAMYLCASSGTGEEKNIQYFGAGTRLSVL.

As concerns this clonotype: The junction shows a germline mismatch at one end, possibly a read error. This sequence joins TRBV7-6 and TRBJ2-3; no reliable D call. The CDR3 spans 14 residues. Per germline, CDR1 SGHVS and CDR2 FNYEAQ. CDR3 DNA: TGTGCCATCAGCTTAGGGCACGGCACAGATACGCAGTATTTT. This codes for CAISLGHGTDTQYF.

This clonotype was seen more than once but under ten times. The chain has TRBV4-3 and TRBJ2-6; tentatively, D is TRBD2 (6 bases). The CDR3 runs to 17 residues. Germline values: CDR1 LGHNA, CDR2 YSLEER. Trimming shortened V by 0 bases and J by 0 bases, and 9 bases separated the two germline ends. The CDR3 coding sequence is TGCGCCAGCAGCCAAGAGGGGGGAAACTCTGGGGCCAACGTCCTGACTTTC. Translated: CASSQEGGNSGANVLTF.

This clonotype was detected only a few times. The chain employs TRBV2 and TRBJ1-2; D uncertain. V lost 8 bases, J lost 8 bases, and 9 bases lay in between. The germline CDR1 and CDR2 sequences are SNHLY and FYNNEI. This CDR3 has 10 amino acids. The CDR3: CASEMRGYTF. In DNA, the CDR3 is TGTGCCAGCGAGATGCGGGGCTACACCTTC.

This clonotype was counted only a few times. CDR3 protein: CASSYINDNEQFF. In DNA, the CDR3 is TGCGCCAGCAGCTACATTAATGACAATGAGCAGTTCTTC. The chain joins TRBV5-1 to TRBJ2-1; D gene uncertain. Germline CDR1 SGHRS, CDR2 YFSETQ. The CDR3 contains 13 residues. V lost 3 bases and J lost 5, with 9 bases in between.

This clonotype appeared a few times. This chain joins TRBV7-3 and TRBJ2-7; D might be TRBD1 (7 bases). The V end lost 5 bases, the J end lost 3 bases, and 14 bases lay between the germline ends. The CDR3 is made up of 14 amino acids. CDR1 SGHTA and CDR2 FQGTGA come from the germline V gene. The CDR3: CASSLGGQRYEQYF. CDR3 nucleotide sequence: TGTGCCAGCAGCCTCGGGGGACAGCGCTACGAGCAGTACTTC.

CDR3 sequence reads: CASSLTSGGGNIQYF. The CDR3 DNA reads TGTGCCAGCAGCTTAACGAGCGGGGGTGGAAACATTCAGTACTTC. The chain couples TRBV7-2 to TRBJ2-4; 8 positions match TRBD2. This CDR3 has 15 amino acids. CDR1 and CDR2 from the germline V gene are SGHTA and FQGNSA. The ends lost 2 bases at V and 6 bases at J; junction bases unmatched: 6.

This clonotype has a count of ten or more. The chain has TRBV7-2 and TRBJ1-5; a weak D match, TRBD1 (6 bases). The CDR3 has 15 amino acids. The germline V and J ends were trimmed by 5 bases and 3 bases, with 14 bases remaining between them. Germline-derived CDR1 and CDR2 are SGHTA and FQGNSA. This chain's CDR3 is CASSSSDSLNQPQHF. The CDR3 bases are TGTGCCAGCAGCAGCTCGGACAGCCTCAATCAGCCCCAGCATTTT.

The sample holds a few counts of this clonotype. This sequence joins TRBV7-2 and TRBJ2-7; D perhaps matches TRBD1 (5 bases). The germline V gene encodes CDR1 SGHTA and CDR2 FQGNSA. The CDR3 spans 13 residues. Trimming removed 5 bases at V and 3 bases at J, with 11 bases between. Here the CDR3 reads CASSGDSRYEQYF. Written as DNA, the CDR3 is TGTGCCAGCAGCGGCGACAGTCGCTACGAGCAGTACTTC.

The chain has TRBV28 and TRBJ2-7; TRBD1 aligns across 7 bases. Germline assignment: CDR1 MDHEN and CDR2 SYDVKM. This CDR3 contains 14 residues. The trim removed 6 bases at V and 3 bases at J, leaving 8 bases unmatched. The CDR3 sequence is CASRTGTADYEQYF. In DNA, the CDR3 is TGTGCCAGCAGGACGGGGACAGCTGACTACGAGCAGTACTTC.

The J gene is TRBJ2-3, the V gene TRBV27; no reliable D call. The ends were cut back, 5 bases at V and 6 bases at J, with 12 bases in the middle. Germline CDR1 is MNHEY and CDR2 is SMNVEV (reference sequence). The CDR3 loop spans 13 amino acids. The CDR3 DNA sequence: TGTGCCAGCAGTCTCATCCGGGCGGATACGCAGTATTTT. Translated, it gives CASSLIRADTQYF.